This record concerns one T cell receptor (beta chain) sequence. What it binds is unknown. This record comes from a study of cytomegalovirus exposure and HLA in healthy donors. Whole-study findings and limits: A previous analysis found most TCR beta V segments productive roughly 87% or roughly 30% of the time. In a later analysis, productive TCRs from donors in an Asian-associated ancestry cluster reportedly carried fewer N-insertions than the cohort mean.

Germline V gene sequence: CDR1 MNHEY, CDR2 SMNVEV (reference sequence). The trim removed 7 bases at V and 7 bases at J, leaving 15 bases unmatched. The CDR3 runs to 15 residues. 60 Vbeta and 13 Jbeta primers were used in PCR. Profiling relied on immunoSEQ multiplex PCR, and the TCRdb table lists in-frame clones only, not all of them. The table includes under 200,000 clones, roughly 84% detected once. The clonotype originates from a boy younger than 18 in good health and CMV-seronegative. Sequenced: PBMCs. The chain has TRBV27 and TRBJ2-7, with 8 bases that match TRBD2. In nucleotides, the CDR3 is TGTGCCAGCATTCACCTCGGGGGGGGGCTGGGTGAGCAGTACTTC. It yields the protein CASIHLGGGLGEQYF.